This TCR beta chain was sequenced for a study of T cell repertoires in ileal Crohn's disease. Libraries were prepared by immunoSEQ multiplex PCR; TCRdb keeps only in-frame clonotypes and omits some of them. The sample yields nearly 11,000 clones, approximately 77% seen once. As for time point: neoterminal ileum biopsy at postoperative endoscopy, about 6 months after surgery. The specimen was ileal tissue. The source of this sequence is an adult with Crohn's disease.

The DNA of the CDR3 is TGTGCCAGCAGCTTAGTCCAGGGGAGAGTCGCTGAAGCTTTCTTT. Its translation is CASSLVQGRVAEAFF. This chain links TRBV11-2 with TRBJ1-1; possibly TRBD1 for D (6 bases). Germline V CDR1 and CDR2: SGHAT, FQNNGV. The CDR3 runs to 15 residues. Trimming took off 1 base at V and 6 bases at J, with 15 bases between the two ends.